This T cell receptor beta chain originates from a study of CD8+ T cells in alopecia areata. Across the study: Donors of skin were C3H/HeJ mice aged about 6-12 months with spontaneous alopecia, and recipients were approximately 7-11-week-old female C3H/HeJ mice. General study findings and limits: Scalp specimens additionally yield sequences from normal skin's resident alphabeta T cells. The study found TCR sharing across patients less clear than in mice, possibly for HLA reasons. Higher clonality than in normal scalp was seen in lesional scalp, especially alopecia totalis/universalis.

This clone was seen only a few times. Its antigen is undetermined. Mouse gene names and germline throughout. The read finishes 4 residues shy of the CDR3 end, and the germline J gene is used to complete it. The CDR3 totals 16 residues. Germline trimming cut 2 bases from V and 1 base from J; bases unmatched to any gene: 3. The germline gives CDR1 FNHDT, CDR2 SITEND (reference sequence). cDNA prepared by RNA extraction and subsequent reverse transcription served as the template for sequencing. Repertoires were generated with immunoSEQ multiplex PCR, while TCRdb's copy carries only in-frame clones and drops some. The table lists some 120,000 clones, with no singletons.

The clonotype was recovered from a C3H/HeJ mouse with alopecia areata. These mice share the MHC haplotype H2-k. The chain combines TRBV19 with TRBJ2-1, with 10 bases lining up with TRBD2. Sequenced: lesional skin. CDR3 protein: CASSIDWGANYAEQFF. The part of the CDR3 DNA that was read is TGTGCCAGCAGTATTGACTGGGGGGCGAACTATGCT.